This TCR beta chain was sequenced in a study of HIV-infected patients and healthy controls. cDNA was made from around 0.5 ug RNA using alpha and beta constant primers. Alpha and beta chain libraries were made separately by chain-specific third strand synthesis with multiplexing indices. Priming off the SP2 site generated the second strand. TCRdb passed the 5' RACE reads through MiXCR, listing each CDR3 protein once. The table shows 15,000 to 20,000 distinct CDR3 sequences, with around 5.5% occurring only once. This clonotype was detected many times. All unsorted peripheral T cells were captured because whole blood was used without fractionation. V shed 1 base and J shed 2 bases, with 16 bases lying between them. Per the germline V gene, CDR1 is SGHAT and CDR2 is FQNNGV. This CDR3 is built from 17 residues.

Sequencing was done on a sample of blood. The V call is TRBV11-2, the J call TRBJ2-3; the D is unclear. The TCR originated in an adult in good health. The CDR3 nucleotides read TGTGCCAGCAGCTTAGGACGGTCTTCAGGAGCCACAGATACGCAGTATTTT. This gives the protein CASSLGRSSGATDTQYF.